The next 3 T cell receptor beta chains were all read from a single sample in a study of identical twins. TCRdb re-analysed the 5' RACE reads in MiXCR, keeping a single row per CDR3 protein. Here the sample spans around 280,000 distinct CDR3 sequences, about 8.3% being singletons. The same sample was also used in a study of yellow fever vaccine responses in identical twins.

The specimen was memory (CD45RO+) T cells sorted from blood. The source of these receptors is a woman between 18 and 30 years old in good health.

This clonotype was counted ten times or more. This rearrangement joins TRBV3-1 to TRBJ2-7; tentative D call: TRBD2 (6 bases). Germline V gene lookup returns CDR1 LGHDT and CDR2 YNNKEL (reference sequence). The germline V and J ends were trimmed by 1 base and 1 base, with 17 bases remaining between them. The CDR3 spans 17 residues. The CDR3 is CASSQGSGGEASYEQYF. CDR3 coding DNA: TGTGCCAGCAGCCAAGGGTCGGGCGGGGAAGCTTCCTACGAGCAGTACTTC.

The chain uses TRBV7-9 and TRBJ2-1, with no clear D. CDR1 is SEHNR, CDR2 FQNEAQ, per germline (reference sequence). The CDR3 is made up of 16 amino acids. V was cut by 8 bases and J by 4 bases, with 21 bases left in between. The CDR3 DNA sequence: TGTGCCAGCCTAATCTGGAACAGCCGACCATACAATGAGCAGTTCTTC. Amino acids: CASLIWNSRPYNEQFF.

This chain connects TRBV6-5 to TRBJ1-6, with a tentative D call TRBD1 (5 bases). Germline lookup yields CDR1 MNHEY and CDR2 SVGAGI. The CDR3 runs 16 residues. Trimming removed 2 bases at V and 14 bases at J, with 22 bases between. CDR3 nucleotide sequence: TGTGCCAGCAGTTACGGTTGGGAGGCTACCTGGGGGACCCTCCACTTT. Translation gives CASSYGWEATWGTLHF.